This TCR beta chain was profiled in a study of shared clonotypes between healthy human individuals. CDR1 is SGHRS and CDR2 is YFSETQ in the germline V gene. The CDR3 length is 17 residues. V lost 0 bases, J lost 1 base, and 17 bases lay in between. Produced via immunoSEQ multiplex PCR; TCRdb's table is partial and in-frame only. The sample records under 1,900,000 clones, approximately 98.5% being singletons. The V and J genes are TRBV5-1 and TRBJ2-7; D is possibly TRBD2 (5 bases). Sequencing was performed on naive CD4+ T cells sorted from blood. Subset: CD45RA+ positively selected. The TCR comes from a man aged 30 to 45 in good health. CDR3 loop: CASSLVGRVRDSYEQYF. As DNA, the CDR3 is TGCGCCAGCAGCTTGGTTGGTCGAGTACGGGATTCCTACGAGCAGTACTTC. The complete variable domain, with remaining parts taken from reference TRBV5-1 and TRBJ2-7, reads KAGVTQTPRYLIKTRGQQVTLSCSPISGHRSVSWYQQTPGQGLQFLFEYFSETQRNKGNFPGRFSGRQFSNSRSEMNVSTLELGDSALYLCASSLVGRVRDSYEQYFGPGTRLTVT.